This entry lists 16 T cell receptor beta chains sequenced from one sample in a study of OX40 agonist ivuxolimab in advanced cancers. The library was produced with the immunoSEQ multiplex PCR assay. In TCRdb, the immuneACCESS table is reduced to in-frame sequences with V and J assigned. These tables do not hold every clone; where another copy was compared, an unresolved V gene accounts for under half, and the others remain unexplained. This sample lists more than 60,000 clones; over 75% were detected once. The ten largest account for about 0.25% of the sample. Material: CD4+ or CD8+ T cells sorted from blood, obtained in a trial of the OX40 agonist ivuxolimab. All receptors come from an adult with an advanced solid tumor such as melanoma, head and neck, liver or kidney cancer.

The gene calls are TRBV6-5 and TRBJ1-4; 10 nucleotides align to TRBD1. The CDR3 sequence is 13 residues long. Germline assignment: CDR1 MNHEY and CDR2 SVGAGI. V dropped 10 bases and J dropped 4; count of bases not matched to a gene: 3. DNA of the CDR3: TGTGCCACCGGGGACAGGGGTAATGAAAAACTGTTTTTT. It translates to CATGDRGNEKLFF.

The chain carries TRBV27 and TRBJ2-5; no firm D call. The germline gives CDR1 MNHEY, CDR2 SMNVEV (reference sequence). This CDR3 has 13 residues. The V gene lost 6 bases and the J gene lost 5 bases, with 13 bases spanning the gap. CDR3 bases: TGTGCCAGCAGGAGCTTTATGGAGGAGACCCAGTACTTC. Translation: CASRSFMEETQYF.

This clone came up once. The chain is built from TRBV11-3 and TRBJ2-2; TRBD2 is a possible D gene (6 bases). Germline-derived CDR1 and CDR2 are SGHNT and YENEEA. The ends were cut back, 5 bases at V and 0 bases at J, with 16 bases in the middle. The CDR3 has 17 residues. DNA for the CDR3: TGTGCCAGCAGCCTCCCCCGGGACTCATCGAACACCGGGGAGCTGTTTTTT. Its protein is CASSLPRDSSNTGELFF.

The chain links TRBV29-1 to TRBJ2-7; a weak D match, TRBD2 (5 bases). The CDR3 runs to 14 residues. The V gene's germline CDR1 is SQVTM and CDR2 ANQGSEA. V lost 5 bases, J lost 3 bases, and 17 bases lay in between. In DNA form, the CDR3 reads TGCAGCGTTATGGACTCCGATACCTACTACGAGCAGTACTTC. Translating it yields CSVMDSDTYYEQYF.

The chain uses TRBV13 and TRBJ1-4; 9 bases align to TRBD1. This CDR3 is 15 amino acids long. The germline CDR1 and CDR2 sequences are PRHDT and FYEKMQ (reference sequence). V gave up 2 bases and J gave up 8 bases; unmatched junction bases: 6. CDR3 amino acids: CASSLRQGGKEKLFF. For the CDR3, the DNA is TGTGCCAGCAGCTTACGACAGGGGGGTAAGGAAAAACTGTTTTTT.

The rearrangement links TRBV7-9 to TRBJ1-2, with TRBD1 identical over 7 bases. Germline loops: CDR1 SEHNR, CDR2 FQNEAQ (reference sequence). The V and J ends lost 1 base and 5 bases, in that order; junction bases with no gene match: 7. This CDR3 is 15 amino acids long. This chain's CDR3 is CASSLEGEGAYGYTF. DNA of the CDR3: TGTGCCAGCAGCTTAGAGGGGGAGGGGGCTTATGGCTACACCTTC.

The chain carries TRBV5-4 and TRBJ1-1; D is unresolved. The CDR3 loop spans 14 amino acids. CDR1 is SGHNT, CDR2 YYREEE, per germline (reference sequence). V lost 0 bases and J lost 5, with 11 bases in between. In DNA form, the CDR3 reads TGTGCCAGCAGCTTGGAGGTTGTGGGGACTGAAGCTTTCTTT. This gives the protein CASSLEVVGTEAFF.

The J gene is TRBJ2-7, the V gene TRBV27, with TRBD2 matching 7 bases. The CDR3 is made up of 14 amino acids. V dropped 5 bases and J dropped 2; count of bases not matched to a gene: 6. CDR1 and CDR2 from the germline V gene are MNHEY and SMNVEV (reference sequence). The CDR3 DNA reads as TGTGCCAGCAGTACTACAGCGGGACCCTACGAGCAGTACTTC. As protein: CASSTTAGPYEQYF.

The chain couples TRBV10-3 to TRBJ2-2, with D perhaps TRBD1 or TRBD2 (5 bases each). The germline V gene has CDR1 ENHRY and CDR2 SYGVKD. The CDR3 has 14 amino acids. Trimming removed 6 bases from V and 4 bases from J, with 12 bases in between. The CDR3 here is CAIREGIVTGELFF. The CDR3 DNA sequence: TGTGCCATCAGAGAGGGGATTGTCACCGGGGAGCTGTTTTTT.

V usage is TRBV6-5 and J usage is TRBJ1-4; 10 positions agree with TRBD1. V was clipped by 5 bases and J by 10 bases; unmatched bases: 10. The germline gives CDR1 MNHEY, CDR2 SVGAGI. The CDR3 sequence is 15 residues long. This chain's CDR3 is CASSQQTGGAGKLFF. In DNA, the CDR3 is TGTGCCAGCAGTCAGCAGACAGGGGGCGCAGGAAAACTGTTTTTT.

J is TRBJ1-1 and V is TRBV5-6, with D unclear. Between the trimmed V and J ends, which lost 0 bases and 3 bases, there was a span of 9 bases. The CDR3 runs 14 residues. Germline CDR1 and CDR2: SGHDT and YYEEEE. This CDR3 is CASSLGTIDTEAFF. In DNA, the CDR3 is TGTGCCAGCAGCTTGGGTACAATCGACACTGAAGCTTTCTTT.

This chain joins TRBV27 and TRBJ2-7; a possible D gene is TRBD2 (6 bases). Germline V lookup: CDR1 MNHEY, CDR2 SMNVEV (reference sequence). V was shortened by 5 bases and J by 4 bases, with 24 bases between the two germline ends. The CDR3 runs 17 residues. The CDR3 DNA is TGTGCCAGCAGTATGACGTGGGCCGAGACTAGGCCGTACGAGCAGTACTTC. It encodes CASSMTWAETRPYEQYF.

The chain joins TRBV19 to TRBJ2-5; D is ambiguous. Germline V gives CDR1 LNHDA, CDR2 SQIVND (reference sequence). Deletions cut 6 bases from V and 2 bases from J, with 10 bases between. CDR3 length equals 13 residues. CDR3 in amino acids: CASRGSGQETQYF. The CDR3 bases are TGTGCCAGTAGGGGTTCTGGACAAGAGACCCAGTACTTC.

V gene TRBV2 combines with J gene TRBJ2-3; TRBD2 aligns across 7 bases. The CDR3 consists of 15 residues. Trimming removed 7 bases from V and 2 bases from J; junction bases left unmatched: 9. Germline CDR1 is SNHLY and CDR2 is FYNNEI. CDR3: CASTLERGITDTQYF. Here the CDR3 DNA reads TGTGCCAGCACCCTGGAGCGGGGCATCACAGATACGCAGTATTTT.

V gene TRBV19 combines with J gene TRBJ2-3; D gene uncertain. Trimming took 2 bases from V and 1 from J, leaving 7 bases between them. The germline V gene has CDR1 LNHDA and CDR2 SQIVND (reference sequence). The CDR3 length is 14 residues. CDR3 sequence (DNA): TGTGCCAGTAGTATAACCGATGGCACAGATACGCAGTATTTT. Protein product: CASSITDGTDTQYF.

V usage is TRBV2 and J usage is TRBJ2-2; 7 nucleotides agree with TRBD2. Losses at the gene ends were 3 bases for V and 1 base for J; bases not matched to a gene: 11. This CDR3 is built from 18 residues. Germline V gene lookup returns CDR1 SNHLY and CDR2 FYNNEI. The CDR3 DNA follows: TGTGCCAGCAGTGATCCCCCCCCGGGACTACAGAACACCGGGGAGCTGTTTTTT. It specifies CASSDPPPGLQNTGELFF.